The clone carrying this T cell receptor beta chain appeared many times. The sample comes from a study of neurological immune-mediated disorders. TCRdb itself ran the 5' RACE reads through MiXCR, one entry per CDR3 protein. The data hold around 70,000 distinct CDR3 sequences, with around 5.2% observed a single time. This CDR3 region has 16 residues. The V end was cut by 6 bases, the J end by 0 bases, with 15 bases between. Looked up from germline, CDR1 is DFQATT and CDR2 is SNEGSKA (reference sequence). Sequencing was done on a sample of PBMCs. The sequence was obtained from a woman in her twenties or thirties with multiple sclerosis. The chain recombines TRBV20-1 with TRBJ2-6; either TRBD1 or TRBD2 may supply D (6 bases each). The CDR3 reads CSARGGGNSGANVLTF. The DNA for the CDR3 is TGCAGTGCCAGGGGAGGCGGGAACTCTGGGGCCAACGTCCTGACTTTC.